This T cell receptor beta chain was profiled in a study of blood T cell repertoires in COVID-19. Study details: The cDNA or gDNA used as material had been derived from T cells, B-cell-depleted T cells, or PBMCs.

In the authors' workflow: Estimated nucleated cell counts came from reference gene primer amplification. TCRdb's copy holds only in-frame clones and misses some; the assay was immunoSEQ multiplex PCR. For V, J and clone size, that table is used; D and trimming come from the DNA. In the table there are 150,000 to 200,000 clones, approximately 85% of which are singletons. This TCR came from a woman at least 80 years old with acute or convalescent COVID-19. The specimen was peripheral blood.

DNA for the CDR3: TGTGCCAGTATGGCCGGGACAGGGGGCTACGAGCAGTACTTC. This gives the protein CASMAGTGGYEQYF. V gene TRBV19 combines with J gene TRBJ2-7, with TRBD1 matching over 11 bases. The CDR3 is 14 residues long. CDR1 is LNHDA, CDR2 SQIVND, per germline (reference sequence). Trimming cost V 7 bases and J 3 bases; bases outside gene matches: 5.